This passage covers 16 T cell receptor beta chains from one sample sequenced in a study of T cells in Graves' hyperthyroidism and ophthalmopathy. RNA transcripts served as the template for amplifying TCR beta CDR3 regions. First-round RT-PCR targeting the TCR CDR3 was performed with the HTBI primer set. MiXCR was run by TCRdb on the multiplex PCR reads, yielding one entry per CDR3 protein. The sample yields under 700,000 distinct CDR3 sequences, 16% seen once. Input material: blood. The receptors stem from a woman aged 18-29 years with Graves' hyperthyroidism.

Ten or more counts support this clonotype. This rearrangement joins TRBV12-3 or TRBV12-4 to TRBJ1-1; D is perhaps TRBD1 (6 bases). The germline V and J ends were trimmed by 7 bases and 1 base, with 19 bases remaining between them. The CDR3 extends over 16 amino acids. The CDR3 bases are TGTGCCAGCACCTGGGGGGGGGGGCGGAGGAACACTGAAGCTTTCTTT. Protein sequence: CASTWGGGRRNTEAFF.

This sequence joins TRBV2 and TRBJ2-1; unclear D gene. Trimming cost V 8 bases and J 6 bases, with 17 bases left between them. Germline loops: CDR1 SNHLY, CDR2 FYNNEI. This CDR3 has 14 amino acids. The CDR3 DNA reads TGTGCCAGCTCAGACCGCGAGTTCTTCAATGAGCAGTTCTTC. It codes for CASSDREFFNEQFF.

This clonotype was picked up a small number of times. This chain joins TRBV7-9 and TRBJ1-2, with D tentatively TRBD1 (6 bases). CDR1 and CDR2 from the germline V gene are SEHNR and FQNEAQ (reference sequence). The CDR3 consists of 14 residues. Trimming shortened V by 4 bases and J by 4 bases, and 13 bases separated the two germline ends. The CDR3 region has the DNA TGTGCCAGCAGCTACGACACAGGGTTCTATGGCTACACCTTC. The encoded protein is CASSYDTGFYGYTF. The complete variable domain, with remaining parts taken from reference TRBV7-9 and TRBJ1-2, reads DTGVSQNPRHKITKRGQNVTFRCDPISEHNRLYWYRQTLGQGPEFLTYFQNEAQLEKSRLLSDRFSAERPKGSFSTLEIQRTEQGDSAMYLCASSYDTGFYGYTFGSGTRLTVV.

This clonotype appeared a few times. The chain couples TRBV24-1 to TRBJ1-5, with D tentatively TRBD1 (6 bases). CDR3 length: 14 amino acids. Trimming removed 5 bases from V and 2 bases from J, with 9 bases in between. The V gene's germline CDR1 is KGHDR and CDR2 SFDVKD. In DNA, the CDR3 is TGTGCCACCAGTGTCAGGGGTGGCAATCAGCCCCAGCATTTT. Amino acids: CATSVRGGNQPQHF.

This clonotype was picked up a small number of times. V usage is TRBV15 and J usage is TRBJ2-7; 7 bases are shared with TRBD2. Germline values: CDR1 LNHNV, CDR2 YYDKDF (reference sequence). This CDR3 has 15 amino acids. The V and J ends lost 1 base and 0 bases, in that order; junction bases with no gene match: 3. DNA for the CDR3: TGTGCCACCAGCAGAGCTAGCGGTATCTCCTACGAGCAGTACTTC. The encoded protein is CATSRASGISYEQYF. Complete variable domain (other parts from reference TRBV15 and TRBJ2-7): DAMVIQNPRYQVTQFGKPVTLSCSQTLNHNVMYWYQQKSSQAPKLLFHYYDKDFNNEADTPDNFQSRRPNTSFCFLDIRSPGLGDTAMYLCATSRASGISYEQYFGPGTRLTVT.

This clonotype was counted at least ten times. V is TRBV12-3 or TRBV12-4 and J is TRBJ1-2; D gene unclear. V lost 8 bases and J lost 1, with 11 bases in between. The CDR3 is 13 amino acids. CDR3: CASESGVNYGYTF. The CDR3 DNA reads TGTGCCAGCGAGTCGGGCGTTAACTATGGCTACACCTTC.

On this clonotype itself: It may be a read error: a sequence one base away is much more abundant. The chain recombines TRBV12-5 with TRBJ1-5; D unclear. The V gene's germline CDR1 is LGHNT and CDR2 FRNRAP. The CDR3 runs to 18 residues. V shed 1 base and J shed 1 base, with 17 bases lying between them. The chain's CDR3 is CASGLGDKDMRSNQPQHF. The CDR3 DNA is TGTGCTAGTGGTTTGGGGGATAAAGACATGCGAAGCAATCAGCCCCAGCATTTT.

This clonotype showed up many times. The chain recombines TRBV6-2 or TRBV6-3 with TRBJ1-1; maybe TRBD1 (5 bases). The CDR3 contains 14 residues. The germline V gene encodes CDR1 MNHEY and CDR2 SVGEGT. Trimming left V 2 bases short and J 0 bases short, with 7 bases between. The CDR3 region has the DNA TGTGCCAGCAGTTACCCGACAGTGAACACTGAAGCTTTCTTT. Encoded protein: CASSYPTVNTEAFF.

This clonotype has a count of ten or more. The CDR3 region is CASSRTRLNYGYTF. The DNA of the CDR3 is TGCGCCAGCAGCCGTACTAGACTAAACTATGGCTACACCTTC. The rearrangement links TRBV5-1 to TRBJ1-2; D remains unclear. The V gene lost 4 bases and the J gene lost 2 bases, with 12 bases spanning the gap. Per the germline V gene, CDR1 is SGHRS and CDR2 is YFSETQ. The CDR3 has 14 residues.

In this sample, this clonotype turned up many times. The DNA for the CDR3 is TGTGCCAGCACCCTGCGTGCGGTCTCCTACGAGCAGTACTTC. Amino acids: CASTLRAVSYEQYF. The chain couples TRBV2 to TRBJ2-7; no clear D gene. Germline CDR1 is SNHLY and CDR2 is FYNNEI. V gave up 7 bases and J gave up 0 bases, with 13 bases separating them. This CDR3 has 14 residues.

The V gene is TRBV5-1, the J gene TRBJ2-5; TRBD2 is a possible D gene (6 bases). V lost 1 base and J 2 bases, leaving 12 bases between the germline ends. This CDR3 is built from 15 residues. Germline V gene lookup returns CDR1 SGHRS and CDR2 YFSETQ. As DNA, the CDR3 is TGCGCCAGCAGCTTGATTAGCGGAATACAAGAGACCCAGTACTTC. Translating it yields CASSLISGIQETQYF.

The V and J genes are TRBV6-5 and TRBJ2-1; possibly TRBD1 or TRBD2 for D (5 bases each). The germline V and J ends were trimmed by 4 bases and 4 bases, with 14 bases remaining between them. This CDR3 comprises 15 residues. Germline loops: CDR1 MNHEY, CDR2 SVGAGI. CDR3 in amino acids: CASSFVPRGYNEQFF. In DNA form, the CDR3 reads TGTGCCAGCAGTTTTGTCCCGAGGGGTTACAATGAGCAGTTCTTC.

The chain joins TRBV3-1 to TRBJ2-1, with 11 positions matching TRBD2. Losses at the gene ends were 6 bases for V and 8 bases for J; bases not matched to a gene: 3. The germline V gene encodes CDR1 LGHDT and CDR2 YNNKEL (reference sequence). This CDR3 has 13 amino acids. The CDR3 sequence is CASRLAGEYEQFF. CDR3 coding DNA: TGTGCCAGCAGACTAGCGGGAGAGTATGAGCAGTTCTTC.

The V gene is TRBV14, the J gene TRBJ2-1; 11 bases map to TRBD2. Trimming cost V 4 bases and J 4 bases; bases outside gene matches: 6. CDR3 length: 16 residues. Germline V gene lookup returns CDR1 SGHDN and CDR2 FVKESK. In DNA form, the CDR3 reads TGTGCCAGCAGCCTCTATAGCGGGAGGGCTTACAATGAGCAGTTCTTC. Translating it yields CASSLYSGRAYNEQFF.

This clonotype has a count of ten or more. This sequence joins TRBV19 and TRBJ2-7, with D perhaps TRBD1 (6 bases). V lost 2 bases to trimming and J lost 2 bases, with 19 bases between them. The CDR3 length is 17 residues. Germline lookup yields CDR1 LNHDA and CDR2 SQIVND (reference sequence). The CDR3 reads CASSISPGDPRTYEQYF. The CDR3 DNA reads TGTGCCAGTAGTATAAGTCCAGGGGACCCAAGAACCTACGAGCAGTACTTC.

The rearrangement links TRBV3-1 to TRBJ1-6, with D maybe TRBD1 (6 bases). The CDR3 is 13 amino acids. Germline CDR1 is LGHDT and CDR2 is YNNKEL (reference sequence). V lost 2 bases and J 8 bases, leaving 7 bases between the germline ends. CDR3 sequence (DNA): TGTGCCAGCAGCCAATCAGGGGATTCACCCCTCCACTTT. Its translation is CASSQSGDSPLHF.